Presented here are 5 T cell receptor beta chains from one specimen sequenced in a study of cytomegalovirus exposure and HLA in healthy donors. The PCR was carried out with 60 Vbeta primers and 13 Jbeta primers. Using immunoSEQ multiplex PCR, the repertoire was profiled, and TCRdb retains in-frame clones only, with some absent. The table has about 160,000 clones, roughly 87% seen once. The sequenced sample consisted of PBMCs. The source is a man in his fifties in good health and CMV-seropositive.

CDR3 DNA sequence: TGTGCCAGCAGTTTAATCCCGGGACAGGCAATGAACACTGAAGCTTTCTTT. It translates to CASSLIPGQAMNTEAFF. V usage is TRBV28 and J usage is TRBJ1-1; 8 nucleotides line up with TRBD1. V was clipped by 2 bases and J by 0 bases; unmatched bases: 8. Germline CDR1 and CDR2: MDHEN and SYDVKM. The CDR3 loop spans 17 amino acids.

This clone was seen a single time. This chain links TRBV2 with TRBJ1-3; 8 nucleotides align to TRBD1. V lost 2 bases to trimming and J lost 2 bases; unmatched junction nucleotides: 14. Germline V gene lookup returns CDR1 SNHLY and CDR2 FYNNEI. The CDR3 covers 19 residues. CDR3: CASSERGTRDRWAGNTIYF. The CDR3 region has the DNA TGTGCCAGCAGTGAACGGGGAACTCGGGACAGGTGGGCTGGAAACACCATATATTTT.

The chain links TRBV5-1 to TRBJ2-3; 13 positions agree with TRBD2. The ends lost 3 bases at V and 2 bases at J; junction bases unmatched: 9. The CDR3 runs to 18 residues. Germline CDR1 reads SGHRS; CDR2 reads YFSETQ. CDR3 in DNA: TGCGCCAGCAGCTCGAGGTCTGGACTAGCGGGGGACACAGATACGCAGTATTTT. As protein: CASSSRSGLAGDTDTQYF.

V gene TRBV10-3 combines with J gene TRBJ2-7; D is perhaps TRBD2 (6 bases). The germline V and J ends were trimmed by 11 bases and 3 bases, with 14 bases remaining between them. Per the germline V gene, CDR1 is ENHRY and CDR2 is SYGVKD. There are 12 residues in the CDR3. The CDR3 DNA is TGTGCCGCCGGAGGGGCCGACTACGAGCAGTACTTC. This codes for CAAGGADYEQYF.

The chain is built from TRBV30 and TRBJ2-3, with D unresolved. The CDR3 spans 12 residues. Trimming removed 2 bases from V and 0 bases from J, with 3 bases in between. Looked up from germline, CDR1 is GTSNPN and CDR2 is SVGIG (reference sequence). The CDR3 bases are TGTGCCTGGAGTCCTAGCACAGATACGCAGTATTTT. Its translation: CAWSPSTDTQYF.